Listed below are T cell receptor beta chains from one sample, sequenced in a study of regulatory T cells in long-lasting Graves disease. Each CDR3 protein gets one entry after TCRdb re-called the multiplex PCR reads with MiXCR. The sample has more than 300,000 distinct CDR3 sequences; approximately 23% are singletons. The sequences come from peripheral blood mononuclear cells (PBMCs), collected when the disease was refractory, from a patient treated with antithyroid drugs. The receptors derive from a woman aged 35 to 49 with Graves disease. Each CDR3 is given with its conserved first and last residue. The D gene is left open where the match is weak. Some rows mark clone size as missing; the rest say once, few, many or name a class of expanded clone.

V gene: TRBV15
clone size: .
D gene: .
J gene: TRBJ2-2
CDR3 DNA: TGTGCCACCAGCAGAGCGGTATTGGGCTGTAAGAACACCGGGGAGCTGTTTTTT
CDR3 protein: CATSRAVLGCKNTGELFF

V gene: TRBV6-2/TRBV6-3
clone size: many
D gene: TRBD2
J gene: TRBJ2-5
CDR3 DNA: TGTGCCAGCAGCCCCCGACTAGCGGAAGAGACCCAGTACTTC
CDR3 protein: CASSPRLAEETQYF

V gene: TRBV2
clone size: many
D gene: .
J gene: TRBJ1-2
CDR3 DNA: TGTGCCAGCAGTGGGATGAACTATGGCTACACCTTC
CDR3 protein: CASSGMNYGYTF

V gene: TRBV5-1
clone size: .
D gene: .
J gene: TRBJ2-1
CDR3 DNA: TGCGCCAGCTCCCCAGGGCCCAATGAGCAGTTCTTC
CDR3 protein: CASSPGPNEQFF

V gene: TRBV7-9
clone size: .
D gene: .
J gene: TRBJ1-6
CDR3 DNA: TGTGCCAGCAGCTCCGGGACGGATAATTCACCCCTCCACTTT
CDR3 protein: CASSSGTDNSPLHF

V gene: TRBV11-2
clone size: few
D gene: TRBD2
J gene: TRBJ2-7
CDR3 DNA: TGTGCCAGCAGCTTAGTCTCTACTAGCGGGAGGAGCTCCTACGAGCAGTACTTC
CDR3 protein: CASSLVSTSGRSSYEQYF

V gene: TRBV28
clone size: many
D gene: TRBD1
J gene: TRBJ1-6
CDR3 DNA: TGTGCCAGCAGTTTATTCCCCCAGGGGGCGAATTCACCCCTCCACTTT
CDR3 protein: CASSLFPQGANSPLHF

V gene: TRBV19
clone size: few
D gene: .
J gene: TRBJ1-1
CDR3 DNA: TGTGCCTCCCCGTTTGTGAACACTGAAGCTTTCTTT
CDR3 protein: CASPFVNTEAFF

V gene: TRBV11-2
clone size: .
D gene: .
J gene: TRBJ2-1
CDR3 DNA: TGTGCCAGCAGCTTAGTGGTAGAGGACTACAAGCGAATCTACAATGAGCAGTTCTTC
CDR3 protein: CASSLVVEDYKRIYNEQFF

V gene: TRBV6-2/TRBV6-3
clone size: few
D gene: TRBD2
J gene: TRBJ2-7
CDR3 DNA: TGTGCCAGCAGTTACTATGGGGGGGGCTACGAGCAGTACTTC
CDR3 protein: CASSYYGGGYEQYF

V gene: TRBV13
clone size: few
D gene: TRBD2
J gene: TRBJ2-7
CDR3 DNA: TGTGCCAGCAGCTCCTGGACTAGCGGCTACGAGCAGTACTTC
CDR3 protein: CASSSWTSGYEQYF

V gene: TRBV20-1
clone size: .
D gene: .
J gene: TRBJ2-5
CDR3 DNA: TGCAGTGCTAGAGATACAGGGATAGAGACCCAGTACTTC
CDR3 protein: CSARDTGIETQYF

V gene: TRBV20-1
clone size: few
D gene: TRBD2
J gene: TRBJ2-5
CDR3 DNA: TGCAGTGCTATCCCGGCAACTAGCGGGGTGGAGACCCAGTACTTC
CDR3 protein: CSAIPATSGVETQYF

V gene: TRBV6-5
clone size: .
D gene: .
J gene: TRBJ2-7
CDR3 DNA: TGTGCCAGCAGTTACCCCCTGGGGCACGAGCAGTACTTC
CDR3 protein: CASSYPLGHEQYF

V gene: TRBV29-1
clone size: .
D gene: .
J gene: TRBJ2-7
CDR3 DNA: TGCAGCGCGATAGTGAGCTACGAGCAGTACTTC
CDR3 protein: CSAIVSYEQYF

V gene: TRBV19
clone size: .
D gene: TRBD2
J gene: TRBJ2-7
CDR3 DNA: TGTGCCAGTAGTATTTATGCTAGCGGGATCGTTTACGAGCAGTACTTC
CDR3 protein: CASSIYASGIVYEQYF

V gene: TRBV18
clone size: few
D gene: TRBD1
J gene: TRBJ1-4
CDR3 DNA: TGTGCCAGCTCACGGACAGGGGCTGAAAAACTGTTTTTT
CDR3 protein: CASSRTGAEKLFF

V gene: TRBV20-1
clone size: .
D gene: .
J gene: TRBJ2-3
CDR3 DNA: TGCAGTGCTTGCCTAGCTCTCGGGCACCGGGGGATAGATACGCAGTATTTT
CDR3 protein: CSACLALGHRGIDTQYF

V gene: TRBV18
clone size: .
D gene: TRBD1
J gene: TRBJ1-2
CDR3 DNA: TGTGCCAGCTCACCACGGGACAGGGTTGGCTACACCTTC
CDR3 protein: CASSPRDRVGYTF

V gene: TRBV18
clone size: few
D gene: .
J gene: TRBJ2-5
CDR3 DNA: TGTGCCAGCTCACCACCGGCTGCGATCTACTGGGAGACCCAGTACTTC
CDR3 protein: CASSPPAAIYWETQYF

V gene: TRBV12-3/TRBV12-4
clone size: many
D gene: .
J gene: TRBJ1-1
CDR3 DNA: TGTGCCAGCAGCCCCACGGACAGCCGCCCCCTACATGAAGCTTTCTTT
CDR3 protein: CASSPTDSRPLHEAFF

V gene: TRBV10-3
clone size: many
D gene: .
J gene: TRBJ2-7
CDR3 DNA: TGTGCCATCAGAGACTCCTCCTACGAGCAGTACTTC
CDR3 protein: CAIRDSSYEQYF

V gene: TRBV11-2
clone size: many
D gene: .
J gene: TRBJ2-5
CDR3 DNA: TGTGCCAGCAGCCGATTTTCGCAGCAAGAGACCCAGTACTTC
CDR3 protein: CASSRFSQQETQYF

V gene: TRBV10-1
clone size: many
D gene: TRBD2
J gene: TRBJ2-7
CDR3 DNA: TGCGCCAGCAGCTCTAGCGGGGGCTACGAGCAGTACTTC
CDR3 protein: CASSSSGGYEQYF

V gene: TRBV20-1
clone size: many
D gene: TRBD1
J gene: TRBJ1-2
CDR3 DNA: TGCAGTGCTATAGGGGGCTTAAGTCATGGCTACACCTTC
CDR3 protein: CSAIGGLSHGYTF

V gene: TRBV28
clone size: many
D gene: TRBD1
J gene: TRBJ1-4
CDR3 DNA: TGTGCCAGCAGGCAGGGGACAGCAACTAATGAAAAACTGTTTTTT
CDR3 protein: CASRQGTATNEKLFF

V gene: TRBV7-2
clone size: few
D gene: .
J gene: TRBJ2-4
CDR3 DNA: TGTGCCAGCAGCTTAGTCCTAGCTGCCAAAAACATTCAGTACTTC
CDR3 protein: CASSLVLAAKNIQYF

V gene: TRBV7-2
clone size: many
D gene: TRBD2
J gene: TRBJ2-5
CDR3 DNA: TGTGCCAGCAGCTCGACCGGGACTAGCGGGAGAGAGACCCAGTACTTC
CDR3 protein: CASSSTGTSGRETQYF

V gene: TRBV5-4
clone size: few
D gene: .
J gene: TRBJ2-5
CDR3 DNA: TGTGCCAGCAGCCAAGGGACGCCTCAGGGCGGAGGGGAGACCCAGTACTTC
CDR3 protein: CASSQGTPQGGGETQYF

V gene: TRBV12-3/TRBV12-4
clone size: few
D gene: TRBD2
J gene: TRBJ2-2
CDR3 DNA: TGTGCCAGCGGCCCGGGGGGAGTTCTTAACACCGGGGAGCTGTTTTTT
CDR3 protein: CASGPGGVLNTGELFF

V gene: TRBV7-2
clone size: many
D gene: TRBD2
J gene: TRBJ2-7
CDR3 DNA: TGTGCCAGCAGCTTAGCCTATCTAGCGGACCAAGGGCCCTACGAGCAGTACTTC
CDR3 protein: CASSLAYLADQGPYEQYF

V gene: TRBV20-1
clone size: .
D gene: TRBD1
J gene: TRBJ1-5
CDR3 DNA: TGCAGTGCTAGAGATCCCCGGGACAGGAATCAGCCCCAGCATTTT
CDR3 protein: CSARDPRDRNQPQHF

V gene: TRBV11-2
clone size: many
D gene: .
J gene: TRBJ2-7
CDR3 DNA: TGTGCCAGCAGCCAGCTTACTGGAACCAGATTGTCCGAGCAGTACTTC
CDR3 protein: CASSQLTGTRLSEQYF

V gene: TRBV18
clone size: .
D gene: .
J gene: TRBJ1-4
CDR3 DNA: TGTGCCAGCTCACCACTGGGGCAGGCCGCAACTAATGAAAAACTGTTTTTT
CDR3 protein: CASSPLGQAATNEKLFF

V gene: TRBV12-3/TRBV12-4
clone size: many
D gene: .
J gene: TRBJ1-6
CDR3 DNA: TGTGCCAGCAGTTTGGGCAGGGTGGAGATCCTCCACTTT
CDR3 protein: CASSLGRVEILHF

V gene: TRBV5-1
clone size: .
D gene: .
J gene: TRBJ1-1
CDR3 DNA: TGCGCCAGCAGCTTGGCATCCGGCGTCGACGGGAACACTGAAGCTTTCTTT
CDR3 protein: CASSLASGVDGNTEAFF

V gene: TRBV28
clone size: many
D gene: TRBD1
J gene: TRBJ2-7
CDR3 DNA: TGTGCCAGCAGTGGACAGGGGGCGGCGGGGCCCTACGAGCAGTACTTC
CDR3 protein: CASSGQGAAGPYEQYF

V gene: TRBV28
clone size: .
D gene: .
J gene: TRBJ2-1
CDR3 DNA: TGTGCCAGCACTACCGCCGGGACCCTCTACAATGAGCAGTTCTTC
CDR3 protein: CASTTAGTLYNEQFF

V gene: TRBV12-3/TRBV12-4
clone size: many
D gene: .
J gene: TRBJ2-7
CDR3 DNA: TGTGCCAGCAGCCTAGGGAACGCCTACGAGCAGTACTTC
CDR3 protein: CASSLGNAYEQYF

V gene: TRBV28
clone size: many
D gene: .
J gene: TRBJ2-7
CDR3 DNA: TGTGCCAGCAGTTTTAGGGGGAGTACCTACGAGCAGTACTTC
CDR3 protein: CASSFRGSTYEQYF

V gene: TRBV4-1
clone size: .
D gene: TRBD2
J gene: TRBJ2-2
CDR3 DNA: TGCGCCAGCACCTTAGCGGGAACTCTCTCTACGGCCGGGGAGCTGTTTTTT
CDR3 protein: CASTLAGTLSTAGELFF

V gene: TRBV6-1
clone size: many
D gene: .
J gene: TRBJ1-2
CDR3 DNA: TGTGCCAGCAGCCCGAGGATGACAGCGGTAAACTATGGCTACACCTTC
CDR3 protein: CASSPRMTAVNYGYTF

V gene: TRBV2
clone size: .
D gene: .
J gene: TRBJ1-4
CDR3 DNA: TGTGCCAGCAGAACAGGGGAAAAACTGTTTTTT
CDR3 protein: CASRTGEKLFF

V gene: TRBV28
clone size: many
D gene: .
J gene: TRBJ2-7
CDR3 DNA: TGTGCCAGCAGTTTATTCTTGGTGGGGCAACCGGGCCAACAGTACGAGCAGTACTTC
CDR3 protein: CASSLFLVGQPGQQYEQYF

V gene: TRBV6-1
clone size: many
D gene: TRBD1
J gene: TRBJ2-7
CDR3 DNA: TGTGCCAGCAGTGCACAGGGGGCCTTTACCTACGAGCAGTACTTC
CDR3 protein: CASSAQGAFTYEQYF

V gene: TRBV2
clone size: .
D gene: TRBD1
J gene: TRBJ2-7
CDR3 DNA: TGTGCCAGCAGGGGGGACACTATAACAGGGGTGGAGCAGTACTTC
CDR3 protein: CASRGDTITGVEQYF

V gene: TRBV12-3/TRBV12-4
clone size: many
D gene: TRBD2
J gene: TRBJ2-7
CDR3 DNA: TGTGCCAGCAGTCCAAACCTGAGGAGCGGGAGTGCCTACGAGCAGTACTTC
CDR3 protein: CASSPNLRSGSAYEQYF

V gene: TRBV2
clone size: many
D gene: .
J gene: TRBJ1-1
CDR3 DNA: TGTGCCAGCGGTAAGAACGGGGAGGCTGAAGCTTTCTTT
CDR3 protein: CASGKNGEAEAFF

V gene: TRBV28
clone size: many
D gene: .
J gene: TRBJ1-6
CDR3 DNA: TGTGCCGAGGGGGGGATTGATTCACCCCTCCACTTT
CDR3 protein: CAEGGIDSPLHF

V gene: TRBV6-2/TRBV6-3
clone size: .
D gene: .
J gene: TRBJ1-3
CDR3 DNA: TGTGCCAGCAGGGAACGGGGGGCGGCTGGAAACACCATATATTTT
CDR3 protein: CASRERGAAGNTIYF

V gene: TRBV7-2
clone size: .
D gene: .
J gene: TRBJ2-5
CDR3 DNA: TGTGCCAGCAGCTTAGGGGGTCAGCGGGAGACCCAGTACTTC
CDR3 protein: CASSLGGQRETQYF

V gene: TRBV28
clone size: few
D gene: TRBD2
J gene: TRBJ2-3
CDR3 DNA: TGTGCCAGCAGTTTATGGACTAGCGGGAGAACAGATACGCAGTATTTT
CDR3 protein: CASSLWTSGRTDTQYF

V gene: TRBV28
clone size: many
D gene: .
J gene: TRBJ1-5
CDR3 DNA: TGTGCCAGCAGTAGCCCTCAGGGCGGGCAGCCCCAGCATTTT
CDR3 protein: CASSSPQGGQPQHF

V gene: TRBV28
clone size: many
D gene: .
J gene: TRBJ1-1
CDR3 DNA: TGTGCCAGCAGGAACCTCGGGGGAGGGATGAACACTGAAGCTTTCTTT
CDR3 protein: CASRNLGGGMNTEAFF

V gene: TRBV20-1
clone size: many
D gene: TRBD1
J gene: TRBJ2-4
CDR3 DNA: TGCAGTGTTGACAGGGGGACCAAAAACATTCAGTACTTC
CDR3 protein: CSVDRGTKNIQYF

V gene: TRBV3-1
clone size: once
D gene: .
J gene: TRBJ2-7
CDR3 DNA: TGTGCCAGCAGCCTGCGTATTTCCTACGAGCAGTACTTC
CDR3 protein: CASSLRISYEQYF

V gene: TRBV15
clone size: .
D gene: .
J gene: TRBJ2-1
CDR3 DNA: TGTGCCACGGGGGCCCTCACTGAGCAGTTCTTC
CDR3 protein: CATGALTEQFF

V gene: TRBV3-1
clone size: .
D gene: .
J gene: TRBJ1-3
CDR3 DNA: TGTGCCAGCAGCCAAGCAGGCGGTGGAAACACCATATATTTT
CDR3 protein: CASSQAGGGNTIYF

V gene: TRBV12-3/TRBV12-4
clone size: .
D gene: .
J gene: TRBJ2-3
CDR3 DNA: TGTGCCAGCAGATTACAGGTCCAAGGCACAGATACGCAGTATTTT
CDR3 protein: CASRLQVQGTDTQYF

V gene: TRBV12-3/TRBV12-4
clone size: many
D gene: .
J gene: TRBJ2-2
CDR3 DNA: TGTGCCAGCTGCGACTCGAACACCGGGGAGCTGTTTTTT
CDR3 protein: CASCDSNTGELFF